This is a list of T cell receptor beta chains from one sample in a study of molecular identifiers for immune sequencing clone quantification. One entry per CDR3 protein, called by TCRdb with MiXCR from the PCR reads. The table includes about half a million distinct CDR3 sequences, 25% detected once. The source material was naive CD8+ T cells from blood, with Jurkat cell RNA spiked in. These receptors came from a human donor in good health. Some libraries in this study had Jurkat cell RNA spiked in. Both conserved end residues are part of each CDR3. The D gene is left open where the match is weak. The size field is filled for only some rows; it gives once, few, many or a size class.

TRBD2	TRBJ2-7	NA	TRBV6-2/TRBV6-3	TGTGCCAGCACCCCGGGGGGGGGCGAGCAGTACTTC	CASTPGGGEQYF
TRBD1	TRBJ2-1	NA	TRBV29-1	TGCAGCGTTGAAGGGCAGGGGGCCTCCTACAATGAGCAGTTCTTC	CSVEGQGASYNEQFF
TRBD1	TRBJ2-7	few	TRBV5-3	TGTGCCAGCAGCTGGGGGACAGCTGGGACCTGCGAGCAGTACTTC	CASSWGTAGTCEQYF
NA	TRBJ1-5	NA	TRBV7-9	TGTGCCAGCAGCCCCCAAGACAGGCCCGAACCCCAGCATTTT	CASSPQDRPEPQHF
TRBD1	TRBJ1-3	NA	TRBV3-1	TGTGGCAGCAGCCAAGAGGACAGGGCTGGAAACACCATATATTTT	CGSSQEDRAGNTIYF
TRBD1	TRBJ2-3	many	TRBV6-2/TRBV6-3	TGTGCCAGCGAAACAGGGGGCGAAGGAGATACGCAGTATTTT	CASETGGEGDTQYF
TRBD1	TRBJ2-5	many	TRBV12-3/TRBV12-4	TGTGCCAGCAGTTTTCGGGACAGCCCTTCGGAGACCCAGTACTTC	CASSFRDSPSETQYF
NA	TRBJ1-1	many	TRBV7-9	TGTGCCAGCAGCTGGGAAGACGGGCAAGAGACTGAAGCTTTCTTT	CASSWEDGQETEAFF
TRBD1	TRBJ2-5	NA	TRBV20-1	TGCAGTGCTGGACAGGGATTAGGGCAAGAGACCCAGTACTTC	CSAGQGLGQETQYF
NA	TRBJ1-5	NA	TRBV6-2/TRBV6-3	TGTGCCAGCGACCCGGCGAGAGAATATAGCAATCAGCCCCAGCATTTT	CASDPAREYSNQPQHF
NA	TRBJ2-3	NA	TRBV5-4	TGTGCCAGCAGCCAGTTTGGAGGGGGCACAGATACGCAGTATTTT	CASSQFGGGTDTQYF
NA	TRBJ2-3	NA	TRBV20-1	TGCAGTGCTAGGCCCTGGGACGGCTCGGTAGTTACGCAGTATTTT	CSARPWDGSVVTQYF
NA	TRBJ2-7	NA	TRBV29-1	TGCAGCGTTGAAGTCTCGGGGATGGGGAGTCCCTACGAGCAGTACTTC	CSVEVSGMGSPYEQYF
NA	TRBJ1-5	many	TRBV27	TGTGCCAGCAGATCTTTGAGTTATAGCAATCAGCCCCAGCATTTT	CASRSLSYSNQPQHF
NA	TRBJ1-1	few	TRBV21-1	TGTGCCAGCAGCAAAGAGGGAAAGGGGGATTTGACTGAAGCTTTCTTT	CASSKEGKGDLTEAFF
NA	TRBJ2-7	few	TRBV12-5	TGTGCTAGTGCCCCGCCAGGGACCCCTTACGAGCAGTACTTC	CASAPPGTPYEQYF
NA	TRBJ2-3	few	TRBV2	TGTGCCAGCAGAGCAGGGATTTCGGACACAGATACGCAGTATTTT	CASRAGISDTDTQYF
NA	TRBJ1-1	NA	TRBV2	TGTGCCAGCAGTGATCGAGACACTTCCTACACTGAAGCTTTCTTT	CASSDRDTSYTEAFF
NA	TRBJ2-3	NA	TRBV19	TGTGCCAGTAGTAAGTCTTTTGGTAGCCGATACACAGATACGCAGTATTTT	CASSKSFGSRYTDTQYF
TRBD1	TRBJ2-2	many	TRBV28	TGTGCCAGCCGCTCCGGGACAGGGTCCACCGGGGAGCTGTTTTTT	CASRSGTGSTGELFF
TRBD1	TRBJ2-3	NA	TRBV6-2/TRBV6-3	TGTGCCAGCAGTTGGGACAGGTCTACAATCACAGATACGCAGTATTTT	CASSWDRSTITDTQYF
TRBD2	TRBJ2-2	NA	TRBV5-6	TGTGCCAGCAGCTCCCCAGCGGGGATTACCACCGGGGAGCTGTTTTTT	CASSSPAGITTGELFF
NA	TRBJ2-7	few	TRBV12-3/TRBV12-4	TGTGCCAGCAGGCGGTCTAGCAACGAGCAGTACTTC	CASRRSSNEQYF
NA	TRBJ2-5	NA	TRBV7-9	TGTGCCAGCAGCCCCCTGGTACAGGGTACAGGGGAGACCCAGTACTTC	CASSPLVQGTGETQYF
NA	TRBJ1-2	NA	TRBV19	TGTGCCAGTAGTACCCTCAACTATGGCTACACCTTC	CASSTLNYGYTF
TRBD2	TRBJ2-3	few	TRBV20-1	TGCAGTGCTAGATCAAACCAACTATTGGGGGGGTATAGGGCAGATACGCAGTATTTT	CSARSNQLLGGYRADTQYF
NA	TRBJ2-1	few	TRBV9	TGTGCCAGCAGCGTGGGACCTCCTATATACAATGAGCAGTTCTTC	CASSVGPPIYNEQFF
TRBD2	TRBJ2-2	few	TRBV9	TGTGCCAGCAGCTCCCAAGCAGCGGGAGGGATTCTCACCGGGGAGCTGTTTTTT	CASSSQAAGGILTGELFF
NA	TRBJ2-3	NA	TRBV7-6	TGTGCCAGCAGCCCCCGTCTAACAAGGGGGACAGATACGCAGTATTTT	CASSPRLTRGTDTQYF
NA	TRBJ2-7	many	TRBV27	TGTGCCAGCAGTTCTGGGACGGCCCCCTACGAGCAGTACTTC	CASSSGTAPYEQYF
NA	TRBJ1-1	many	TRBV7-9	TGTGCCAGCAGCTTAATACAGGGAAAGAACACTGAAGCTTTCTTT	CASSLIQGKNTEAFF
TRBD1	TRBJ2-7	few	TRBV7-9	TGTGCCAGCAGCTTAGTAGGGGACAGGGGGCAATACGAGCAGTACTTC	CASSLVGDRGQYEQYF
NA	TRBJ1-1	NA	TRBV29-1	TGCAGCGTTGTAGGGCAGGACACTGCAGCTTTCTTT	CSVVGQDTAAFF
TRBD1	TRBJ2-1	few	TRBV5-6	TGTGCCAGCAGCTTGGCCGGACAGGGTTTCGATGAGCAGTTCTTC	CASSLAGQGFDEQFF
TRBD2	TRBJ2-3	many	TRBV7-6	TGTGCCAGCAGCTCCAGCGGGAGGGGCGCAGATACGCAGTATTTT	CASSSSGRGADTQYF
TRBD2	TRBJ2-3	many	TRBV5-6	TGTGCCAGCAGCTTGCTGGGGAGCGGGGGAACAGATACGCAGTATTTT	CASSLLGSGGTDTQYF
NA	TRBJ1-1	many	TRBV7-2	TGTGCCAGCAGCTCGACAAGCAACAGGGCCCTGAACACTGAAGCTTTCTTT	CASSSTSNRALNTEAFF
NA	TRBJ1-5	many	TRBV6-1	TGTGCCAGCAGTGAACGGACGAGCTATAGCAATCAGCCCCAGCATTTT	CASSERTSYSNQPQHF
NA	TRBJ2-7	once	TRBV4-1	TGCGCCAGCAGCCAAGGGTCGGCAGGTTCCTACGAGCAGTACTTC	CASSQGSAGSYEQYF
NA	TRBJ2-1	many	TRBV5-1	TGCGCCAGCAGCCAAGGATGGCGGCCCGATGAGCAGTTCTTC	CASSQGWRPDEQFF
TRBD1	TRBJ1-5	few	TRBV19	TGTGCCAGTCAAACAGCCTCGCGACAGGGAGGCAATCAGCCCCAGCATTTT	CASQTASRQGGNQPQHF
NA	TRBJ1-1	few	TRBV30	TGTGCCTGGGGGAGGTCGGTGATGGACACTGAAGCTTTCTTT	CAWGRSVMDTEAFF
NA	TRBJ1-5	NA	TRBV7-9	TGTGCCAGCAGCTCTAACGGTCAGCCCCAGCATTTT	CASSSNGQPQHF
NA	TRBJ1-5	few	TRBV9	TGTGCCAGCAGCCAAGACGCGGGATGGAATCAGCCCCAGCATTTT	CASSQDAGWNQPQHF
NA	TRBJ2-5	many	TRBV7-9	TGTGCCAGCAGCTTAGAACTAGAAGAGACCCAGTACTTC	CASSLELEETQYF
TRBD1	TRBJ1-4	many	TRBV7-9	TGTGCCAGCAGCTTCCCACCCACAGGGGTAGATGAAAAACTGTTTTTT	CASSFPPTGVDEKLFF
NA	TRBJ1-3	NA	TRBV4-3	TGCGCCAGCAGCCAAGATGGGCGGGCCTCTGGAAACACCATATATTTT	CASSQDGRASGNTIYF